The 10 T cell receptor beta chains listed next were all sequenced from one sample in a study of blood T cell repertoires in COVID-19. The data were produced by immunoSEQ multiplex PCR, yet TCRdb's version contains in-frame clones alone and is incomplete. The table shows fewer than 400,000 clones, with roughly 86% occurring only once. The specimen was PBMCs or T cells enriched from blood (not recorded which). The receptors were gathered from a woman in her twenties or thirties who had recovered from COVID-19.

This chain joins TRBV7-9 and TRBJ2-7; 8 nucleotides agree with TRBD1. V gave up 8 bases and J gave up 6 bases; unmatched junction bases: 6. The CDR3 has 12 amino acids. CDR1 is SEHNR and CDR2 is FQNEAQ in the germline V gene (reference sequence). The DNA for the CDR3 is TGTGCCAGCGGACAGGGCCTGGCCGAGCAGTACTTC. Translating it yields CASGQGLAEQYF.

This chain links TRBV5-1 with TRBJ1-1; D perhaps matches TRBD1 (5 bases). Germline-derived CDR1 and CDR2 are SGHRS and YFSETQ. Trimming stripped 0 bases from V and 4 bases from J, with 13 bases between. The CDR3 spans 15 residues. CDR3 nucleotide sequence: TGCGCCAGCAGCTTGGTTGGGGGGACCGGCACTGAAGCTTTCTTT. Translating gives CASSLVGGTGTEAFF.

The rearrangement joins TRBV28 to TRBJ2-2, with D uncertain. V was trimmed by 8 bases and J by 6 bases, leaving 13 bases between them. The CDR3 has 13 amino acids. Looked up from germline, CDR1 is MDHEN and CDR2 is SYDVKM. The CDR3 DNA reads as TGTGCCAGCGGAACTAACTTAGCCGGGGAGCTGTTTTTT. Its translation: CASGTNLAGELFF.

The J gene is TRBJ2-7, the V gene TRBV2, with 7 nucleotides matching TRBD1. The germline V gene encodes CDR1 SNHLY and CDR2 FYNNEI. V shed 6 bases and J 0 bases; nucleotides not matched to a gene: 5. CDR3 size: 14 residues. The DNA of the CDR3 is TGTGCCAGCAGGGGGGACAGCAGCTCCTACGAGCAGTACTTC. Translating gives CASRGDSSSYEQYF.

In this sample, this clone turned up once. The chain recombines TRBV27 with TRBJ2-7, with D hard to call. The CDR3 spans 13 residues. Germline V lookup: CDR1 MNHEY, CDR2 SMNVEV (reference sequence). V lost 3 bases, J lost 5 bases, and 11 bases lay in between. The CDR3 here is CASSFRRGDEQYF. In nucleotides, the CDR3 is TGTGCCAGCAGTTTCCGGCGAGGAGACGAGCAGTACTTC.

The chain combines TRBV24-1 with TRBJ2-1; D gene unclear. Trimming pared 0 bases from V and 9 bases from J, leaving 8 bases between. Per germline, CDR1 KGHDR and CDR2 SFDVKD. The CDR3 contains 13 residues. CDR3 in DNA: TGTGCCACCAGTGATTTGTACGGCGGTGAGCAGTTCTTC. Translating it yields CATSDLYGGEQFF.

The chain links TRBV5-4 to TRBJ2-3; D might be TRBD1 (5 bases). V lost 4 bases, J lost 1 base, and 10 bases lay in between. This CDR3 comprises 14 residues. CDR1 is SGHNT, CDR2 YYREEE, per germline (reference sequence). The chain's CDR3 is CASSERRGTDTQYF. The CDR3 bases are TGTGCCAGCAGCGAGCGCAGGGGCACAGATACGCAGTATTTT.

The chain joins TRBV3-1 (or the pseudogene TRBV3-2) to TRBJ2-7, with unresolved D. Germline assignment: CDR1 LGHDT and CDR2 YNNKEL (reference sequence). V dropped 0 bases and J dropped 3 bases, with 15 bases sitting between them. CDR3 size: 16 residues. CDR3 bases: TGTGCCAGCAGCCAAGATAGTAATAGCAGATGCTACGAGCAGTACTTC. Translating it yields CASSQDSNSRCYEQYF.

The chain recombines TRBV5-1 with TRBJ2-3, with TRBD1 identical over 7 bases. V gave up 2 bases and J gave up 14 bases; unmatched junction bases: 17. This CDR3 spans 15 amino acids. Germline CDR1 is SGHRS and CDR2 is YFSETQ. CDR3 coding DNA: TGCGCCAGCAGCTTCGACCCGACAGGGCCGGTGGTGGGGTATTTT. Its translation: CASSFDPTGPVVGYF.

This clone was picked up a small number of times. The chain combines TRBV30 with TRBJ2-7; 12 bases align to TRBD2. The length of the CDR3 is 15 residues. Trimming removed 4 bases from V and 3 bases from J; junction bases left unmatched: 7. Germline values: CDR1 GTSNPN, CDR2 SVGIG (reference sequence). In nucleotides, the CDR3 is TGTGCCTGGAAAGCACGACTAGCGGGAGTCTACGAGCAGTACTTC. Translating gives CAWKARLAGVYEQYF.